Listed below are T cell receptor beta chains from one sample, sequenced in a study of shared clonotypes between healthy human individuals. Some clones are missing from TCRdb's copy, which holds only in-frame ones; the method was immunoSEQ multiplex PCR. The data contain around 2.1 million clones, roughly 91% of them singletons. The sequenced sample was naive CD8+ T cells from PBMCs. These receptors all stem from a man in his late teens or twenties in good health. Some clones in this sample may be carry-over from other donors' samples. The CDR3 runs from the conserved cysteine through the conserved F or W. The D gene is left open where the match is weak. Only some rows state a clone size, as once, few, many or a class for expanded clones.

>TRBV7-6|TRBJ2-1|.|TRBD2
CASSQVGLAYNEQFF
TGTGCCAGCAGCCAGGTGGGACTAGCGTACAATGAGCAGTTCTTC
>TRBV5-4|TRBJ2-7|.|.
CASSFRSSYEQYF
TGTGCCAGCAGCTTCAGGAGCTCCTACGAGCAGTACTTC
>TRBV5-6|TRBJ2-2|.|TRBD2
CASSFLAGLNTGELFF
TGTGCCAGCAGCTTTCTAGCGGGACTGAACACCGGGGAGCTGTTTTTT
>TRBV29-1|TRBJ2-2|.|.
CSVEDGQGRRELFF
TGCAGCGTTGAAGATGGCCAGGGTAGACGGGAGCTGTTTTTT
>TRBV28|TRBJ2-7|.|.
CASSPGTFPPYEQYF
TGTGCCAGCAGTCCCGGGACATTCCCGCCCTACGAGCAGTACTTC
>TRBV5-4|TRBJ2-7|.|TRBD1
CASSPDRAAYEQYF
TGTGCCAGCAGCCCGGACAGGGCGGCGTACGAGCAGTACTTC
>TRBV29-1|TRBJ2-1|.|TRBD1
CSVEDRGSYNEQFF
TGCAGCGTTGAGGACAGGGGGTCCTACAATGAGCAGTTCTTC
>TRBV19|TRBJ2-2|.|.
CASRYRGDKPTGELFF
TGTGCCAGTCGATATCGCGGGGACAAGCCAACCGGGGAGCTGTTTTTT
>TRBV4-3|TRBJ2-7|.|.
CASSQEQGNPLYEQYF
TGCGCCAGCAGCCAAGAGCAGGGCAATCCACTCTACGAGCAGTACTTC
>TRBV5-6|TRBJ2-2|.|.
CASSWISNTGELFF
TGTGCCAGCAGCTGGATATCGAACACCGGGGAGCTGTTTTTT
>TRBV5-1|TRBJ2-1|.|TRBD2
CASSLGFRTSAYNEQFF
TGCGCCAGCAGCTTGGGTTTTAGGACTAGCGCCTACAATGAGCAGTTCTTC
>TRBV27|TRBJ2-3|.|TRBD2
CASSPKEAGVGDTQYF
TGTGCCAGCAGTCCCAAAGAAGCGGGAGTCGGAGATACGCAGTATTTT
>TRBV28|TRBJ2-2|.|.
CASSLSDSGSAAGELFF
TGTGCCAGCAGTTTAAGTGACAGCGGGTCGGCCGCCGGGGAGCTGTTTTTT
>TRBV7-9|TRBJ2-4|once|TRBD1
CASSSYGTGLDIQYF
TGTGCCAGCAGCTCCTATGGGACAGGGCTGGACATTCAGTACTTC
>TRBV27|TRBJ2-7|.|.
CASSLSRHEQYF
TGTGCCAGCAGTTTATCGCGCCACGAGCAGTACTTC
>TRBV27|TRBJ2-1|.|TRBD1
CASSSTGYNEQFF
TGTGCCAGCAGTTCGACAGGGTACAATGAGCAGTTCTTC
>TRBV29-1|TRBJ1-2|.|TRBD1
CSGTGNYGYTF
TGCAGCGGGACAGGGAACTATGGCTACACCTTC
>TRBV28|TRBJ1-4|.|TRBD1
CASSLGTGFQRPDEKLFF
TGTGCCAGCAGTTTAGGGACAGGTTTCCAACGACCCGATGAAAAACTGTTTTTT
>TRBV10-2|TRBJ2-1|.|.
CASSERGVVVAGNEQFF
TGCGCCAGCAGCGAAAGGGGGGTGGTGGTGGCGGGCAATGAGCAGTTCTTC
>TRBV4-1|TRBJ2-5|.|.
CASSQENWPLKTQYF
TGCGCCAGCAGCCAAGAGAACTGGCCATTGAAGACCCAGTACTTC
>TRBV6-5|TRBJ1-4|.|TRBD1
CASSYGLQGANEKLFF
TGTGCCAGCAGTTACGGCTTACAGGGGGCAAATGAAAAACTGTTTTTT
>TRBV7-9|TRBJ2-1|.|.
CASSGRDGALNEQFF
TGTGCCAGCAGCGGCCGGGACGGAGCATTAAATGAGCAGTTCTTC
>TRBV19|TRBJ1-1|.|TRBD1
CASSTYRGIGTEAFF
TGTGCCAGTAGTACCTACAGGGGGATCGGCACTGAAGCTTTCTTT
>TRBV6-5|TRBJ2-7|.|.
CASSYKEHYEQYF
TGTGCCAGCAGTTACAAGGAGCATTACGAGCAGTACTTC
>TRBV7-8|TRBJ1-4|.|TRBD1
CASSLDRGRNEKLFF
TGTGCCAGCAGCTTAGACAGGGGGCGTAATGAAAAACTGTTTTTT
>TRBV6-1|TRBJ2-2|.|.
CASSEALRVWAGELFF
TGTGCCAGCAGTGAAGCGCTCAGGGTATGGGCCGGGGAGCTGTTTTTT
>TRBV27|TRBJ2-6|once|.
CASSLTRGANVLTF
TGTGCCAGCAGTTTAACCCGTGGGGCCAACGTCCTGACTTTC
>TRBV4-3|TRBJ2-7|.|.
CASSQGRVYEQYF
TGCGCCAGCAGCCAAGGCAGAGTGTACGAGCAGTACTTC
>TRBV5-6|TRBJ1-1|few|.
CASSFRAGYTEAFF
TGTGCCAGCAGCTTCCGTGCGGGGTACACTGAAGCTTTCTTT
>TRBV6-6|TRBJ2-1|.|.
CASSYRGGYNEQFF
TGTGCCAGCAGTTACAGGGGGGGGTACAATGAGCAGTTCTTC
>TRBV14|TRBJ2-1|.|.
CASSPFRLGSYNEQFF
TGTGCCAGCAGCCCCTTCCGCTTGGGCTCCTACAATGAGCAGTTCTTC
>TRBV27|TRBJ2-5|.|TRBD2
CASSPRTSGGETQYF
TGTGCCAGCAGTCCCCGAACTAGCGGGGGGGAGACCCAGTACTTC